This T cell receptor (beta chain) was retrieved from a study of cytomegalovirus exposure and HLA in healthy donors. Study details: A subsequent analysis stated that the roughly 130 validation repertoires were run on the same platform as the roughly 670 first-cohort repertoires.

Concerning this clone itself: What it binds is not known.

TCRdb's table, derived via immunoSEQ multiplex PCR, lists solely in-frame clones and lacks some. The sample has some 150,000 clones; 80% to 90% are singletons. Findings of the study overall: Associated with cytomegalovirus, according to the listing, were 170 or so TCR beta chains. Published work reported that the classifier diagnosed cytomegalovirus status with high specificity and sensitivity. Generally TCR sequences proved uncommon, though certain public TCRs appeared in numerous donors.

Germline loops: CDR1 SGHAT, CDR2 FQDESV (reference sequence). This CDR3 is 14 amino acids long. Trimming shortened V by 5 bases and J by 1 base, and 12 bases separated the two germline ends. Material for sequencing was PBMCs. The sequence was collected from a man younger than 30 in good health and CMV-seropositive. J is TRBJ2-7 and V is TRBV11-1, with D possibly being TRBD2 (6 bases). The chain's CDR3 is CASSPHAGSYEQYF. The CDR3 bases are TGTGCCAGCAGCCCTCACGCGGGGTCCTACGAGCAGTACTTC.